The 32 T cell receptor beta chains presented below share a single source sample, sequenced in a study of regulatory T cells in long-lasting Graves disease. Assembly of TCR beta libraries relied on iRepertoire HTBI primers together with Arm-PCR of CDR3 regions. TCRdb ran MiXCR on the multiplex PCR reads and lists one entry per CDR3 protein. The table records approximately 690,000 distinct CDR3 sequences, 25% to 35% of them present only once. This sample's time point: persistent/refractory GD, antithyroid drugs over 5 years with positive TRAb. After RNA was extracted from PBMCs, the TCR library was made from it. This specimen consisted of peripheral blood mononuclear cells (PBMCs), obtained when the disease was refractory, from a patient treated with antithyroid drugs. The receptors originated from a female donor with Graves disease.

This chain's CDR3 is CASSRTSGWFEETQYF. The CDR3, as DNA: TGTGCCAGCAGCCGGACTAGCGGGTGGTTTGAGGAGACCCAGTACTTC. The chain employs TRBV5-6 and TRBJ2-5, with 11 bases that match TRBD2. The CDR3 contains 16 residues. The V gene end was trimmed by 4 bases and the J gene end by 5 bases; junction bases not matched to a gene: 10. From germline, CDR1 is SGHDT and CDR2 YYEEEE.

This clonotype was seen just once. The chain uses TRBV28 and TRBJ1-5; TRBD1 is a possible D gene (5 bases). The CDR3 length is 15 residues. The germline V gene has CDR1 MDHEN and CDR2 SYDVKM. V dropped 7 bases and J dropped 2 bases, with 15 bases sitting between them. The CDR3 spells CASTTWGVGNQPQHF. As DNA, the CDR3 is TGTGCCAGCACCACGTGGGGGGTGGGCAATCAGCCCCAGCATTTT.

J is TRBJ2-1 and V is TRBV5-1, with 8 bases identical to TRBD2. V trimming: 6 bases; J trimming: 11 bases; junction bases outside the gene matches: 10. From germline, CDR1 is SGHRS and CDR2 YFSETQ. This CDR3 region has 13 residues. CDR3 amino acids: CASNLKTSGQQFF. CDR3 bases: TGCGCCAGCAACCTTAAAACTAGCGGACAGCAGTTCTTC.

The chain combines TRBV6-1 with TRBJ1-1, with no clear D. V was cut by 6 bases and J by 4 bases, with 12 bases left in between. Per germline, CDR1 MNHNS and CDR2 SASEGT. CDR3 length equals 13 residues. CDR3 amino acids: CASRKTAGTEAFF. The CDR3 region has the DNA TGTGCCAGCAGAAAAACAGCGGGCACTGAAGCTTTCTTT.

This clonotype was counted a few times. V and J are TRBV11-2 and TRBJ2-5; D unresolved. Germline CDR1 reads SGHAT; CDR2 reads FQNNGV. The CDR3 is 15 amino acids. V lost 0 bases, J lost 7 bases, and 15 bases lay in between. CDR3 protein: CASSLDTRAPATQYF. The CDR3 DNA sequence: TGTGCCAGCAGCTTAGACACGCGAGCGCCGGCGACCCAGTACTTC.

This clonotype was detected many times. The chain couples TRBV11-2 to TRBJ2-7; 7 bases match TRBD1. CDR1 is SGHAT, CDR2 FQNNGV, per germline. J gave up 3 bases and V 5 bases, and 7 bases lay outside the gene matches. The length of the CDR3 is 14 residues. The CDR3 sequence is CASSTGTVNYEQYF. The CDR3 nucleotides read TGTGCCAGCAGCACCGGGACAGTTAACTACGAGCAGTACTTC.

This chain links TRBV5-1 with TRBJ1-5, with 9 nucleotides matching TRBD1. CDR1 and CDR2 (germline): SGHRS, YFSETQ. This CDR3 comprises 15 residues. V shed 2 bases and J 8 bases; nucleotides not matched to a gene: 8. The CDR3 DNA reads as TGCGCCAGCAGCTTCGAGGGGACAGGGAGAGAGCCCCAGCATTTT. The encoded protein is CASSFEGTGREPQHF.

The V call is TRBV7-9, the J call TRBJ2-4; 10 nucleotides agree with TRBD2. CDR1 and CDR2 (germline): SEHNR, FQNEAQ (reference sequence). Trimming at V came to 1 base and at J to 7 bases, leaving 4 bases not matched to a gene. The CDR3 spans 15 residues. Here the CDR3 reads CASSLDETSGNIQYF. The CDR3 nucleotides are TGTGCCAGCAGCTTAGATGAGACTAGCGGGAACATTCAGTACTTC.

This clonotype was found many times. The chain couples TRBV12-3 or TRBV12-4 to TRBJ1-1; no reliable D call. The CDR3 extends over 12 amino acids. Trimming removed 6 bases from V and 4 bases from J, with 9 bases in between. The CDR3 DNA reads TGTGCCAGCAGCAACTCCCGCACTGAAGCTTTCTTT. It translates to CASSNSRTEAFF.

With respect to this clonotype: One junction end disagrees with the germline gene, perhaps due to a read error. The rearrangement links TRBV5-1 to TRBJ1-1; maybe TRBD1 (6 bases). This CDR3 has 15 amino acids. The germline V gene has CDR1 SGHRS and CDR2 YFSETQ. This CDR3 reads CASSSWTTGNTEAFF. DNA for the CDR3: TGTGCCAGCAGCTCTTGGACGACAGGAAACACTGAAGCTTTCTTT. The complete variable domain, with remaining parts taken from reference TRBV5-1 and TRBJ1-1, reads KAGVTQTPRYLIKTRGQQVTLSCSPISGHRSVSWYQQTPGQGLQFLFEYFSETQRNKGNFPGRFSGRQFSNSRSEMNVSTLELGDSALYLCASSSWTTGNTEAFFGQGTRLTVV.

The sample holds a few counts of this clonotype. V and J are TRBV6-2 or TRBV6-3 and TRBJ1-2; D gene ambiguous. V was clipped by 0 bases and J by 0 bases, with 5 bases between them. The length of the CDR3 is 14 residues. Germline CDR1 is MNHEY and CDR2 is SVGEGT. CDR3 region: CASSYSAANYGYTF. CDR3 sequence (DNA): TGTGCCAGCAGTTACTCGGCAGCTAACTATGGCTACACCTTC.

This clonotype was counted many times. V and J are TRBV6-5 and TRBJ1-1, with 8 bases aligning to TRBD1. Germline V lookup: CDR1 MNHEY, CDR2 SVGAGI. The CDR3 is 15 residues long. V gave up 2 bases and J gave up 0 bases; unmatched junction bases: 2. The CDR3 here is CASSYGTGVNTEAFF. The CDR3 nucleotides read TGTGCCAGCAGTTACGGGACAGGCGTGAACACTGAAGCTTTCTTT.

The CDR3 DNA is TGTGCCAGCAGCGTAGCCGGGACAGGGCTCACTGAAGCTTTCTTT. It is translated as CASSVAGTGLTEAFF. The chain couples TRBV9 to TRBJ1-1, with 9 bases matching TRBD1. The length of the CDR3 is 15 residues. Germline V gene sequence: CDR1 SGDLS, CDR2 YYNGEE. Trimming cost V 0 bases and J 4 bases; bases outside gene matches: 4.

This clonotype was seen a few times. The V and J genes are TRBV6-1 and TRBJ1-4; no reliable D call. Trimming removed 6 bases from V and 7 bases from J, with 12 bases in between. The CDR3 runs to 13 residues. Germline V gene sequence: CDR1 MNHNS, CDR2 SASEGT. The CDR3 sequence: CASSSLLSEKLFF. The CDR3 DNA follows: TGTGCCAGCAGCTCTCTCCTATCTGAAAAACTGTTTTTT.

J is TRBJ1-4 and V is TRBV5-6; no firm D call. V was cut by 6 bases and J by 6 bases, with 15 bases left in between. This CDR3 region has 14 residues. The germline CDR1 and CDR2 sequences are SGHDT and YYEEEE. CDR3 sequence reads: CASTPGANYEKLFF. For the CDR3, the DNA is TGTGCCAGCACCCCTGGAGCGAACTATGAAAAACTGTTTTTT.

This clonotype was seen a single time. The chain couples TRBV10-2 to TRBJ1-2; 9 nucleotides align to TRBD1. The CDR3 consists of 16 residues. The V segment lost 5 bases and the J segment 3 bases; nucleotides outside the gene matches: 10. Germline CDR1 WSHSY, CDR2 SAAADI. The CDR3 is CASSRSLRDRDYGYTF. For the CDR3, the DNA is TGCGCCAGCAGTCGAAGCCTCCGGGACAGGGACTATGGCTACACCTTC.

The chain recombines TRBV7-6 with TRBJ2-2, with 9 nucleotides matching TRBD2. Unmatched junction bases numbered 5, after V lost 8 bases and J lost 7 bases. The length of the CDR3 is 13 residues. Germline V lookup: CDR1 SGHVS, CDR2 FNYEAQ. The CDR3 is CASGGRVGGELFF. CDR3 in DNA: TGTGCCAGCGGCGGGAGGGTCGGCGGGGAGCTGTTTTTT.

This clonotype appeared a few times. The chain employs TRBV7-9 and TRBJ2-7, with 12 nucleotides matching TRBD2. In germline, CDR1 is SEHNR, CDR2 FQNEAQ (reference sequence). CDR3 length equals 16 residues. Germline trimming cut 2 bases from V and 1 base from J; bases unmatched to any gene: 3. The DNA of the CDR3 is TGTGCCAGCAGCTTACAACTAGCGGGAGGTTCCTACGAGCAGTACTTC. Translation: CASSLQLAGGSYEQYF. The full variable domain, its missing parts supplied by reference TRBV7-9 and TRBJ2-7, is DTGVSQNPRHKITKRGQNVTFRCDPISEHNRLYWYRQTLGQGPEFLTYFQNEAQLEKSRLLSDRFSAERPKGSFSTLEIQRTEQGDSAMYLCASSLQLAGGSYEQYFGPGTRLTVT.

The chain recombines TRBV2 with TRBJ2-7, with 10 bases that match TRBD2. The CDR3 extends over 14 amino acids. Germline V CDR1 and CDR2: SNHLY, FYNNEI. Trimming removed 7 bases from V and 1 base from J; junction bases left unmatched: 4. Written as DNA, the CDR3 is TGTGCCAGCACAACTAGCGGGACATCCTACGAGCAGTACTTC. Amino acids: CASTTSGTSYEQYF.

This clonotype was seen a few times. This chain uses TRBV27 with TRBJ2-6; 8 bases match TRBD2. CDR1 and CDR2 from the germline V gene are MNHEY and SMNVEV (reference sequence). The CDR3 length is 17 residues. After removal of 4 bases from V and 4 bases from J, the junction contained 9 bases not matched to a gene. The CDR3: CASSSPGGVAGANVLTF. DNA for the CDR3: TGTGCCAGCAGTTCACCCGGGGGGGTGGCGGGGGCCAACGTCCTGACTTTC.

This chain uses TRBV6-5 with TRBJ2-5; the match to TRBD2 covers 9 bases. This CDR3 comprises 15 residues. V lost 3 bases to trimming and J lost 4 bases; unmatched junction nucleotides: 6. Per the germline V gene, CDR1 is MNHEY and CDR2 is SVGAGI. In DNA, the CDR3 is TGTGCCAGCAGTTATGGTAGCGGGAGACGAGAGACCCAGTACTTC. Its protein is CASSYGSGRRETQYF.

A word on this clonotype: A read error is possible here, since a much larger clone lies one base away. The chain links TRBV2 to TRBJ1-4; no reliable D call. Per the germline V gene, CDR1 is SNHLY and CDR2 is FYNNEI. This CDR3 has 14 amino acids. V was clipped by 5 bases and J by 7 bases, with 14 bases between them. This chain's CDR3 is CASSRSGKREKLFF. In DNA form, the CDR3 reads TGTGCCAGCAGTAGATCGGGGAAACGTGAAAAACTGTTTTTT.

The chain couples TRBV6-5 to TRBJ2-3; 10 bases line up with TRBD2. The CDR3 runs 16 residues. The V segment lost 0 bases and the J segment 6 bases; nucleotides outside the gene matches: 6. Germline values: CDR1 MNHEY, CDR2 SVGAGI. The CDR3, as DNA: TGTGCCAGCAGTTACTCGCTAGCGGGAGATAGGGATACGCAGTATTTT. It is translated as CASSYSLAGDRDTQYF.

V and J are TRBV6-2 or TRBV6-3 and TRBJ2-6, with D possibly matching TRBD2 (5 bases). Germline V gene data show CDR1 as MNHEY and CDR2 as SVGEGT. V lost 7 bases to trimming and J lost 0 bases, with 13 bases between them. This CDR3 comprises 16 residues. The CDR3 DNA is TGTGCCAGCACCGACCGGGGAACCTCTGGGGCCAACGTCCTGACTTTC. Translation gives CASTDRGTSGANVLTF.

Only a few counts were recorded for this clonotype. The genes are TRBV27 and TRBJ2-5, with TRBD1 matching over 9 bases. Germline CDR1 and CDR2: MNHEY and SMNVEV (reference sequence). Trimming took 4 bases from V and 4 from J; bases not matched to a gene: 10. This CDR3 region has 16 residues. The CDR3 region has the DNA TGTGCCAGCAGTTCCACCGGGACAGGGAATGGAGAGACCCAGTACTTC. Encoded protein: CASSSTGTGNGETQYF.

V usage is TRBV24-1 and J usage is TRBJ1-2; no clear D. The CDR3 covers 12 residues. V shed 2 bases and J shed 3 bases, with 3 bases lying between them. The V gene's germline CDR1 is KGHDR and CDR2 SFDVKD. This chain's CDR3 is CATSDSYYGYTF. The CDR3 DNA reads TGTGCCACCAGTGATTCTTACTATGGCTACACCTTC.

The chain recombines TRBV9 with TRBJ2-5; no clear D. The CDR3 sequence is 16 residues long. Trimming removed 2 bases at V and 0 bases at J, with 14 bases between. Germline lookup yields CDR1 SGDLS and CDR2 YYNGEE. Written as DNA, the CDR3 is TGTGCCAGCAGCGTGGATAGTATAGGCTACCAAGAGACCCAGTACTTC. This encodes CASSVDSIGYQETQYF.

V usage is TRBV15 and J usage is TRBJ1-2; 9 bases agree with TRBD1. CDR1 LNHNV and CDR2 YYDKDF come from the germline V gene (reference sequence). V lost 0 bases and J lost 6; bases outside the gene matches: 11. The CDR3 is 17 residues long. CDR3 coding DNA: TGTGCCACCAGCAGAGATGTGGGGACAGGGTCTAGCCATGGCTACACCTTC. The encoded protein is CATSRDVGTGSSHGYTF.

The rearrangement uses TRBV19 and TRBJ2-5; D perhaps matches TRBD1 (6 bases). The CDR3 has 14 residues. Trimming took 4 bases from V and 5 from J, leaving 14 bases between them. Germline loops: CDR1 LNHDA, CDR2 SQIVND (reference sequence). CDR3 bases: TGTGCCAGTAGTAAACAGGGTTCCGGGGAGACCCAGTACTTC. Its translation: CASSKQGSGETQYF.

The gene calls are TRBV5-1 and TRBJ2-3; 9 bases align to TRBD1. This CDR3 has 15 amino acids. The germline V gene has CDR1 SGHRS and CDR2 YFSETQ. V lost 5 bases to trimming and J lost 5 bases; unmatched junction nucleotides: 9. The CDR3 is CASRTLQGAQDTQYF. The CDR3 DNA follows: TGCGCCAGCAGGACCTTACAGGGGGCCCAAGATACGCAGTATTTT.

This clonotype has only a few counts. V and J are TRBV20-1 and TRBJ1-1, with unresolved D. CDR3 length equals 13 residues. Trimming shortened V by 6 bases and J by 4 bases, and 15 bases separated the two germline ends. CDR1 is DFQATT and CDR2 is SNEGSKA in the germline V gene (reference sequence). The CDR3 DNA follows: TGCAGTGCCGCATCCGGGGTGGCCACTGAAGCTTTCTTT. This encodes CSAASGVATEAFF.

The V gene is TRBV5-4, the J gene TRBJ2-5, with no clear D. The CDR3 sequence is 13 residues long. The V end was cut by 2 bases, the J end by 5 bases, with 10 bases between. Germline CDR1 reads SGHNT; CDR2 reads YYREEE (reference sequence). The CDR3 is CASSFLGVETQYF. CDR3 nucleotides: TGTGCCAGCAGCTTCTTAGGAGTTGAGACCCAGTACTTC.